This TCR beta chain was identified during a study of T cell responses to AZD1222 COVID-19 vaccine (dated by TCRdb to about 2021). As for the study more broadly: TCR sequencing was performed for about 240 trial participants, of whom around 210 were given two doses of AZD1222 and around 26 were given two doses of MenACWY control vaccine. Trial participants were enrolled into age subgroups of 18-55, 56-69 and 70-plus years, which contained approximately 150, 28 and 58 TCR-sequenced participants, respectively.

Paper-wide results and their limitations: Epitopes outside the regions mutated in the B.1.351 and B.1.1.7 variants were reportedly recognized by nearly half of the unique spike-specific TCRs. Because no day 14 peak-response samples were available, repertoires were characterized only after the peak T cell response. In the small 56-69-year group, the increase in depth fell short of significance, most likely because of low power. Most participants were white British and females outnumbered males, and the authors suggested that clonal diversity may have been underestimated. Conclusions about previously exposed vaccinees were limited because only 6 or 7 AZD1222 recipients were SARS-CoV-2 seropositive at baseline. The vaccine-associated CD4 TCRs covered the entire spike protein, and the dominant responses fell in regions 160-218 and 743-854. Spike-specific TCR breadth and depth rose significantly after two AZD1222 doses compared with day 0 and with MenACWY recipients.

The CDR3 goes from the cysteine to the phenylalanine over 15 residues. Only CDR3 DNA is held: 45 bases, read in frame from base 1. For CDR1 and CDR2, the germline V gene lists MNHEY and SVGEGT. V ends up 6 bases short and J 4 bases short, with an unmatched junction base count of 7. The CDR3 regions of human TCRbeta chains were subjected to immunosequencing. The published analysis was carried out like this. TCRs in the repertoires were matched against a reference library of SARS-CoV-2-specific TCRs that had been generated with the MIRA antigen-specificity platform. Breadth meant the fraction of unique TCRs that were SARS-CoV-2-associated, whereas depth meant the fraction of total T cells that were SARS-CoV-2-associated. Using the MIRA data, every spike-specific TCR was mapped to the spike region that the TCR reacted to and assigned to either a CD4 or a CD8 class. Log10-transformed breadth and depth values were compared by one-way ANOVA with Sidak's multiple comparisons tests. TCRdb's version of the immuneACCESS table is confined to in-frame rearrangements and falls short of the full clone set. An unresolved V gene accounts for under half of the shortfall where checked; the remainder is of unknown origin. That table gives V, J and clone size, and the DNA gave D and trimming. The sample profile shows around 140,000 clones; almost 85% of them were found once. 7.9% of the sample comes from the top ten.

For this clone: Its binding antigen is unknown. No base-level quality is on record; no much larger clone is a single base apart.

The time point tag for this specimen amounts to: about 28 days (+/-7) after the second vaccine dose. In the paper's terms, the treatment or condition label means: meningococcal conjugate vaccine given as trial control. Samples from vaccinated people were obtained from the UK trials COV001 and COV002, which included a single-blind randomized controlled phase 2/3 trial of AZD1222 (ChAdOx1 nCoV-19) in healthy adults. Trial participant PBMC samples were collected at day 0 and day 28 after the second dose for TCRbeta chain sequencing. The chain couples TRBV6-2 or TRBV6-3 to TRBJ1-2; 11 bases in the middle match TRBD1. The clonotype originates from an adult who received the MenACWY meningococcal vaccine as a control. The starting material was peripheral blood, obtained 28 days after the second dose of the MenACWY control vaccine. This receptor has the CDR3 CASSPTGTGGYGYTF. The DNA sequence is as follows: TGTGCCAGCAGCCCTACCGGGACAGGGGGCTATGGCTACACCTTC.